This TCR beta chain derives from a study of Graves' ophthalmopathy and Graves' hyperthyroidism. Amplification of the TCR beta CDR3 regions used RNA transcripts (as template). The library came from an HTBI-primed first-round RT-PCR and a second-round multiplex PCR. TCRdb re-called the multiplex PCR reads through MiXCR, storing one row per CDR3 protein. The data show around 400,000 distinct CDR3 sequences, about a sixth seen once. Pregnant or lactating patients and those with other autoimmune diseases or uncontrolled infections were excluded. The authors used Ficoll-Paque density gradient centrifugation to separate PBMCs. The input was approximately 10 ml of fresh peripheral blood. Overall study results and limits: Sensitivity of approximately 66% and specificity of 72% to 80% were achieved by the model that predicted ophthalmopathy progression.

There are many counts of this clonotype. Its antigen is not known. The CDR3 spans 15 residues. With V trimmed by 0 bases and J by 7 bases, 6 bases remained unmatched. Looked up from germline, CDR1 is GTSNPN and CDR2 is SVGIG (reference sequence). The sequence came from a woman under 30 with Graves' ophthalmopathy. V is TRBV30 and J is TRBJ1-6, with 7 bases identical to TRBD1. The sequencing input was peripheral blood. The CDR3 reads CAWSVLRQGNSPLHF. CDR3 in DNA: TGTGCCTGGAGTGTTCTGAGACAGGGCAATTCACCCCTCCACTTT.